The 5 T cell receptor beta chains given below trace back to one sample, sequenced in a study of blood T cell repertoires in COVID-19. TCRdb's table, derived via immunoSEQ multiplex PCR, lists solely in-frame clones and lacks some. The sample carries 150,000 to 200,000 clones, roughly 89% recorded once. The sequenced sample was PBMCs or T cells enriched from blood (not recorded which). These receptors came from a woman between 40 and 55 years old with acute COVID-19.

This chain uses TRBV2 with TRBJ2-7; tentative D call: TRBD1 (5 bases). This CDR3 region has 11 residues. The germline V gene has CDR1 SNHLY and CDR2 FYNNEI. Trimming removed 11 bases from V and 2 bases from J, with 10 bases in between. For the CDR3, the DNA is TGTGCCGGATCGACAGCCTACGAGCAGTACTTC. Amino acid sequence: CAGSTAYEQYF.

The rearrangement links TRBV5-1 to TRBJ1-2; D call uncertain. With 3 bases removed from V and 6 bases from J, the gap between germline ends came to 12 bases. The CDR3 is 13 residues long. Germline V CDR1 and CDR2: SGHRS, YFSETQ. The CDR3 nucleotides read TGCGCCAGCAGCTCTGGAGTCGGGGATGGCTACACCTTC. Translated, it gives CASSSGVGDGYTF.

This chain joins TRBV29-1 and TRBJ1-2, with 8 bases aligning to TRBD1. V lost 6 bases, J lost 8 bases, and 14 bases stayed unmatched. Germline V lookup: CDR1 SQVTM, CDR2 ANQGSEA. The length of the CDR3 is 14 residues. The CDR3 sequence: CSVVQGTGVGGYTF. CDR3 bases: TGCAGCGTGGTTCAAGGGACAGGCGTGGGCGGCTACACCTTC.

The genes are TRBV5-1 and TRBJ1-6, with a weak D call TRBD1 (6 bases). Germline V CDR1 and CDR2: SGHRS, YFSETQ. Trimming stripped 1 base from V and 7 bases from J, with 12 bases between. CDR3 size: 15 residues. CDR3 protein: CASSLWAQGNSPLHF. CDR3 nucleotides: TGCGCCAGCAGCTTGTGGGCACAGGGAAATTCACCCCTCCACTTT. The full variable domain, rest sourced from reference TRBV5-1 and TRBJ1-6, is KAGVTQTPRYLIKTRGQQVTLSCSPISGHRSVSWYQQTPGQGLQFLFEYFSETQRNKGNFPGRFSGRQFSNSRSEMNVSTLELGDSALYLCASSLWAQGNSPLHFGNGTRLTVT.

This clone was seen more than once but under ten times. V gene TRBV6-2 or TRBV6-3 combines with J gene TRBJ2-5; a weak D match, TRBD1 (6 bases). CDR1 and CDR2 from the germline V gene are MNHEY and SVGEGT. The ends were cut back, 5 bases at V and 4 bases at J, with 17 bases in the middle. There are 15 residues in the CDR3. This CDR3 is CASSLQGFNGETQYF. The CDR3, as DNA: TGTGCCAGCAGTCTACAGGGCTTTAACGGAGAGACCCAGTACTTC.